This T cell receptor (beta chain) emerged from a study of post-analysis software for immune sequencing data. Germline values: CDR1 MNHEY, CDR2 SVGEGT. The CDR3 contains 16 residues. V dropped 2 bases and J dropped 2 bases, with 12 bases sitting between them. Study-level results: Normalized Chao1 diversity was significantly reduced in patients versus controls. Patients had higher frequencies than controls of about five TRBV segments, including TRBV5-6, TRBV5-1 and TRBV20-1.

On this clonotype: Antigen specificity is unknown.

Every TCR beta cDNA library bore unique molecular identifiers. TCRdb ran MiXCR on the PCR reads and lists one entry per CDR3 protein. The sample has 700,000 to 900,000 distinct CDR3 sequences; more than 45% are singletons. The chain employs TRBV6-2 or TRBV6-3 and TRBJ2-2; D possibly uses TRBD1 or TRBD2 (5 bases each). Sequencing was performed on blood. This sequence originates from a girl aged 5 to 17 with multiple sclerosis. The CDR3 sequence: CASSYIGTVNTGELFF. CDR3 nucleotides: TGTGCCAGCAGTTACATCGGGACGGTTAACACCGGGGAGCTGTTTTTT.